One and the same sample provided the 3 T cell receptor beta chains below, sequenced in a study of shared clonotypes between healthy human individuals. The naive CD8 population came from CD45RO-negative cells selected for CCR7, without terminally differentiated effector memory CD45RA+ cells. Only in-frame clones appear in the TCRdb table, and some are missing; sequencing was by immunoSEQ multiplex PCR. Of about 1,800,000 clones in the sample, roughly 94% were seen once. The sample taken for sequencing was naive CD8+ T cells sorted from blood. The source is a man younger than 35 in good health.

The chain employs TRBV5-1 and TRBJ2-7, with D perhaps TRBD2 (5 bases). The ends were cut back, 0 bases at V and 0 bases at J, with 19 bases in the middle. The CDR3 length is 18 residues. Germline CDR1 and CDR2: SGHRS and YFSETQ. The CDR3 reads CASSLDSSGYSFSYEQYF. CDR3 coding DNA: TGCGCCAGCAGCTTGGACTCCTCGGGGTATTCTTTCTCCTACGAGCAGTACTTC.

V gene TRBV7-2 combines with J gene TRBJ2-5; perhaps TRBD2 as D (7 bases). CDR3 length equals 13 residues. V lost 6 bases and J lost 11, with 19 bases in between. CDR1 is SGHTA and CDR2 is FQGNSA in the germline V gene. CDR3 in DNA: TGTGCCAGCAGTTCACTGGAAGGGGGGGAGCAGTACTTC. Its protein product is CASSSLEGGEQYF.

This clone was detected only once. CDR3 loop: CASSSLLLAGAYNEQFF. The CDR3 DNA is TGTGCCAGCAGCTCCCTCCTCCTAGCGGGGGCGTACAATGAGCAGTTCTTC. J is TRBJ2-1 and V is TRBV7-8; 10 positions agree with TRBD2. Trimming removed 4 bases from V and 4 bases from J; junction bases left unmatched: 10. Germline assignment: CDR1 SGHVS and CDR2 FQNEAQ. This CDR3 has 17 amino acids.